The 5 T cell receptor beta chains listed next were all sequenced from one sample in a study of shared clonotypes between healthy human individuals. Some clones are missing from TCRdb's copy, which holds only in-frame ones; the method was immunoSEQ multiplex PCR. This repertoire shows about 510,000 clones, about 75% found once; its top ten account for roughly an eighth. Source material: PBMCs. The source is a woman in her forties in good health. Some clones in this sample may be carry-over from other donors' samples.

Only one count was recorded for this clone. The gene calls are TRBV7-8 and TRBJ1-1; 7 nucleotides agree with TRBD1. The V gene's germline CDR1 is SGHVS and CDR2 FQNEAQ. Trimming removed 5 bases from V and 0 bases from J; junction bases left unmatched: 9. The CDR3 is 16 residues long. The CDR3 sequence: CASSRETGPVNTEAFF. DNA for the CDR3: TGTGCCAGCAGCCGTGAGACAGGGCCAGTGAACACTGAAGCTTTCTTT.

The V and J genes are TRBV30 and TRBJ2-7; D not certain. This CDR3 spans 11 amino acids. Germline CDR1 GTSNPN, CDR2 SVGIG (reference sequence). Between the trimmed V and J ends, which lost 5 bases and 6 bases, there was a span of 11 bases. The CDR3 coding sequence is TGTGCCTGGGCAGTGGGCGCCGAGCAGTACTTC. The encoded protein is CAWAVGAEQYF.

The V and J genes are TRBV7-3 and TRBJ2-5; tentatively, D is TRBD2 (6 bases). The CDR3 sequence is 14 residues long. Trimming took 0 bases from V and 4 from J, leaving 9 bases between them. CDR1 is SGHTA and CDR2 is FQGTGA in the germline V gene. CDR3 nucleotides: TGTGCCAGCAGCTTAACGGGAGGAGGAGAGACCCAGTACTTC. Its protein product is CASSLTGGGETQYF.

The V gene is TRBV21-1, the J gene TRBJ2-7; the D call of TRBD2 is as the table states it, not checked on the DNA. TRBV21-1 is designated a pseudogene. The CDR3 sequence is 14 residues long. The CDR3 spells CASSKVEDSYEQYF. The CDR3 nucleotides are TGTGCCAGCAGCAAAGTTGAGGACTCCTACGAGCAGTACTTC.

The chain links TRBV18 to TRBJ2-7, with TRBD1 matching 7 bases. Germline loops: CDR1 KGHSH, CDR2 LQKENI. The CDR3 runs 14 residues. V lost 3 bases to trimming and J lost 4 bases; unmatched junction nucleotides: 6. The CDR3 here is CASSPPTGWYEQYF. CDR3 in DNA: TGTGCCAGCTCACCCCCGACAGGGTGGTACGAGCAGTACTTC.